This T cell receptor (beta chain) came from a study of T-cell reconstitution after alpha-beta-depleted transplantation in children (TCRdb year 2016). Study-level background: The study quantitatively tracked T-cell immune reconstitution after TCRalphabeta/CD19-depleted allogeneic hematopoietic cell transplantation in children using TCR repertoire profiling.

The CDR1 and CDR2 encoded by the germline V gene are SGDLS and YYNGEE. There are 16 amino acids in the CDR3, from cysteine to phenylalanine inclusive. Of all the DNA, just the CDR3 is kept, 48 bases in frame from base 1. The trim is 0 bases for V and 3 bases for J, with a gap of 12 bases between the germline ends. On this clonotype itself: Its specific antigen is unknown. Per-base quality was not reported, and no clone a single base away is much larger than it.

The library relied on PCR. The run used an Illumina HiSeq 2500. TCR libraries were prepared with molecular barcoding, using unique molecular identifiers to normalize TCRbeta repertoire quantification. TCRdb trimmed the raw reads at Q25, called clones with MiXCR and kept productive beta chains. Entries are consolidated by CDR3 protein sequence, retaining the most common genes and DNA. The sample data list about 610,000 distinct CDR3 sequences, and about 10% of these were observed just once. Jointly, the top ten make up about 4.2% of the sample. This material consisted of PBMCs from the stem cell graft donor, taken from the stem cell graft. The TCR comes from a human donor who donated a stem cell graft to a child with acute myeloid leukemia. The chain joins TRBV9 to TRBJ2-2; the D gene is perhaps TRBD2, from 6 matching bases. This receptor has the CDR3 CASSVGRGSDTGELFF. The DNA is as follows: TGTGCCAGCAGCGTAGGGAGGGGATCGGACACCGGGGAGCTGTTTTTT.